The source of this TCR beta chain is a study of long-term antiretroviral therapy in people with HIV (dated by TCRdb to between 2022 and 2023). Some background on the complete study: The earliest samples were collected approximately a decade before the 2015 WHO recommendation for immediate ART, a period when ART was typically delayed until CD4 counts fell. A retrospective serial study tested whether ART initiation and durable HIV suppression were associated with changes in peripheral blood TRB repertoire composition and diversity. From some 27 adults with confirmed HIV infection, the cohort provided around 180 cryopreserved PBMC samples, gathered serially across a mean of around 6 years (range 1-12). Of the roughly 30 participants with HIV, about a dozen were female. No cross-contamination during QIAcube processing was shown when test extractions of a monoclonal T-cell line were performed alongside some 33 polyclonal samples. What the research found in general, with its limitations: At every time point, the repertoire was dominated by expanded TRB clones first identified before ART initiation, although this dominance fluctuated and, in many PLHIV, declined after ART. The samples span the years 2004 to 2017, and the ART regimens used at that time may not be as effective as current regimens. Inferences about post-ART repertoire changes were limited because no data were available on ART adherence, viral resistance or therapy changes. Because cell numbers in pre-ART samples were limited, unsorted PBMC were profiled instead of sorted CD4+ and CD8+ T cells. Narrower CDR3 length ranges were observed in HIV repertoires than in controls, and an antigen-experienced repertoire with only a slight naive shift after ART was suggested by the network structure. Starting ART was linked to a significant rise in TRB diversity, yet even after long-term ART the diversity remained significantly lower than in transplant donor controls. Owing to limited PBMC availability, only the TCR beta chain was sequenced, without alpha chain pairing.

Sequencing of the TRB variable region was done with the immunoSEQ hsTCRB v3.0 assay at survey level resolution. The targeted TRB sequencing depth was about 40,000-55,000 T-cell genomes per sample. Pooled TRB libraries were sequenced on an Illumina MiSeq with a v3 150-cycle kit. As for the original processing: Repertoire analysis ran in R within a reproducible Nextflow workflow covering QC, data transformation and analysis. LymphoSeq2, an R package for exploring AIRR-Seq data, was used to implement the custom analyses. Several samples that produced fewer than 5000 total TRB sequences were removed, so 150 to 200 HIV repertoires were analyzed. Of the roughly 190 retained HIV repertoires, about 60 were collected before and 120 to 130 after ART initiation. Each repertoire was downsampled to 5000 TRB nucleotide sequences, and summary statistics were averaged across 100 downsampling iterations. TRB sequences were retained for analysis only if CDR3 regions of at least seven amino acids were present. Diversity was measured with a Shannon entropy-derived clonality score and the Gini coefficient. In repertoire networks, the top 5000 CDR3 amino acid sequences were linked whenever an edit distance of one separated two sequences. GLIPH2 predicted antigen specificity groups and MHC restriction for TRB CDR3 amino acid sequences. CDR3 amino acid sequences were matched against VDJdb and McPAS-TCR to flag known CMV, EBV, HIV or tissue antigen associations. Pre-ART, post-ART and control groups were compared with Wilcoxon signed-rank tests and Holm-Bonferroni correction. The table comes from immuneACCESS by way of TCRdb, which keeps in-frame sequences with V and J called. Part of the clones is missing from these tables; in studies checked, under half for an unresolved V gene and the rest for unknown reasons. V, J and clone size are taken as reported in that table, and D and trimming were inferred from the DNA itself. Recorded for this sample are some 16,000 clones; approximately 95% of them occurred a single time. The biggest ten clones account for 1.1% to 1.5% of the sample.

The germline V gene sets CDR1 to MDHEN and CDR2 to SYDVKM. V lost 2 bases and J lost 7 bases; the stretch between them is 14 bases long. The CDR3 runs 14 residues from the cysteine to the phenylalanine. CDR3 DNA is the only sequence kept; it has 42 bases, read in frame from the first base. Inclusion was restricted to participants for whom at least one PBMC sample before ART initiation and at least two post-ART samples were available. All participants with HIV were treated in the United States of America. Before DNA extraction, cryopreserved samples of about 0.95-10 million PBMC were thawed and washed. At the time of the earliest PBMC sample for each participant with HIV, ages ranged from about 20 to 54 years. Per participant, PBMC samples came from 1-4 timepoints prior to ART initiation and 2-8 timepoints following ART initiation, for a median of 7 samples. For every participant, serial HIV viral load, CD4+ T-cell count, ART history and demographic data were obtained. Using a Qiagen kit on a QIAcube, genomic DNA was extracted from unsorted PBMC, with samples processed in batches of 12.

On this clone: Its antigen remains unidentified. No clone much larger than this one lies a single base away; base qualities are absent.

This TCR was sampled from a man aged 25-40 years with HIV. Material: unsorted PBMCs, obtained around 10 years after starting antiretroviral therapy. The chain uses TRBV28 and TRBJ1-1; the D gene is perhaps TRBD1, from 5 matching bases. The bases read TGTGCCAGCAGTTTAGGGTCTGGGAGGGGTGAAGCTTTCTTT. Translated, this is CASSLGSGRGEAFF.